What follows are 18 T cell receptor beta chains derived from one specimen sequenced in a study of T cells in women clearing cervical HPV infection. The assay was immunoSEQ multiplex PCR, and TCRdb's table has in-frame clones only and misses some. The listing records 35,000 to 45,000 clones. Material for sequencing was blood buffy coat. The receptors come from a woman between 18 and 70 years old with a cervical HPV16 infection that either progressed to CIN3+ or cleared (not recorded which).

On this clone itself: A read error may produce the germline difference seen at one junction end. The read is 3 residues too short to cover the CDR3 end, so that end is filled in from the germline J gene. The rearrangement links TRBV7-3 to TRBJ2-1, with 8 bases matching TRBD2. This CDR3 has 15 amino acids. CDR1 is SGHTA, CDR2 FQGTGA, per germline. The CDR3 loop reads CSSSLLAGPYNEQFF. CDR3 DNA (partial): TGTTCCAGCAGCTTGTTAGCGGGGCCGTACAATGAG.

The CDR3 is CAISEIAATNEKLFF. CDR3 bases read: TGTGCCATCAGTGAGATTGCAGCAACTAATGAAAAG. V usage is TRBV10-3 and J usage is TRBJ2-2; no reliable D call. The read terminates 3 residues ahead of where the CDR3 ends, so the germline J gene completes it. CDR1 and CDR2 from the germline V gene are ENHRY and SYGVKD. This CDR3 is built from 15 residues.

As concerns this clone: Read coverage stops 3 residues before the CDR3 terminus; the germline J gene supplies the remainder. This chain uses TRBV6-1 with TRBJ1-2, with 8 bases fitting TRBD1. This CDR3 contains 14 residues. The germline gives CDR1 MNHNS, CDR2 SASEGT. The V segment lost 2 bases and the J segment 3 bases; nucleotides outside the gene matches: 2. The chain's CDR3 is CASSETTGDYGYTF. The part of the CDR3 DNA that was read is TGTGCCAGCAGTGAAACGACAGGGGACTATGGC.

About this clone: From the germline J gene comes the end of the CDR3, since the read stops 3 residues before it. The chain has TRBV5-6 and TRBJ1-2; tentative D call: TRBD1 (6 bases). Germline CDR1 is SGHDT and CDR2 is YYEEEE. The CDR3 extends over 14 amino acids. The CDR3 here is CASSPLGAKNIYTF. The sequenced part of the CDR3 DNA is TGTGCCAGCAGCCCCTTGGGGGCCAAAAACATC.

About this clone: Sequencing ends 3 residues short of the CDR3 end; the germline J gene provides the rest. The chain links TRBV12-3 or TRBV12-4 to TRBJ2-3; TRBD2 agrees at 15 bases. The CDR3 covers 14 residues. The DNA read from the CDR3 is TGTGCCAGCAGTCTCGGACTAGCGGGAGGGCCG. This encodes CASSLGLAGGP. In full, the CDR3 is CASSLGLAGGPQYF.

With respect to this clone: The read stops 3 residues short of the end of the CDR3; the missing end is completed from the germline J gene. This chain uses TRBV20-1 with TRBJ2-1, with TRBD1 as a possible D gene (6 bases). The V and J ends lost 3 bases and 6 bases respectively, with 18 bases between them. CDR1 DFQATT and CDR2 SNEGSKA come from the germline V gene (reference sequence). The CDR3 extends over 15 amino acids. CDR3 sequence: CSASGAGQRPNEQFF. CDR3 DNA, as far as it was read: TGCAGTGCTAGTGGTGCAGGACAGCGACCCAATGAG.

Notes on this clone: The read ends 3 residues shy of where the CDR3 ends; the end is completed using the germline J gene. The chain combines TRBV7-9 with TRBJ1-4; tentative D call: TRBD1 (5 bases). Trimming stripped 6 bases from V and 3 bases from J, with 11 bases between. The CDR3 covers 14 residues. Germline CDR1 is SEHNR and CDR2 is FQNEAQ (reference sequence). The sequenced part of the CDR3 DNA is TGTGCCAGCAGTTCAGGGTTGCCTAATGAAAAA. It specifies CASSSGLPNEK. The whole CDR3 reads CASSSGLPNEKLFF.

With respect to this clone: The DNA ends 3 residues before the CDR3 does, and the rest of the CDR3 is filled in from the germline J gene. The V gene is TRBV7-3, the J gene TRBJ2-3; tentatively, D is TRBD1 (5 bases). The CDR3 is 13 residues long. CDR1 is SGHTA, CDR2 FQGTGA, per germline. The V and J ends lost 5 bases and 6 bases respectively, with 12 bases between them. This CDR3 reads CASSPGFGDTQYF. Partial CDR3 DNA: TGTGCCAGCAGCCCAGGGTTCGGTGATACG.

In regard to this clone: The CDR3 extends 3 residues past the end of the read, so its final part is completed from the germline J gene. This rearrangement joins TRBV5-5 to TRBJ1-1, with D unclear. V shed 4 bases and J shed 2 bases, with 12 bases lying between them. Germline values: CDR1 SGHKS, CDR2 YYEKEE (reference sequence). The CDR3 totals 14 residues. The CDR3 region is CASSLRVLNTEAFF. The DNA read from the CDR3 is TGTGCCAGCAGCCTGAGGGTACTTAACACTGAA.

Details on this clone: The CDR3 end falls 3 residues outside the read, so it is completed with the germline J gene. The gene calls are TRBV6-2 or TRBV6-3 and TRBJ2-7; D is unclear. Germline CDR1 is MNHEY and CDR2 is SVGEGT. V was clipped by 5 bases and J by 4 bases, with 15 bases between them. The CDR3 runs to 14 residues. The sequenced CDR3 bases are TGTGCCAGCAGTACCTTGGCAGACTCGTACGAG. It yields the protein CASSTLADSYE. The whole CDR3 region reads CASSTLADSYEQYF.

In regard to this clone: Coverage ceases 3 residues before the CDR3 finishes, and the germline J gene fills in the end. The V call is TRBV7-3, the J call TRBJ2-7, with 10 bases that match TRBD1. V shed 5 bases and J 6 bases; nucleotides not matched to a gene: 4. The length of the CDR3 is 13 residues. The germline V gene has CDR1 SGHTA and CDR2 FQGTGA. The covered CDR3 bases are TGTGCCAGCAGCAAGGGACAGGGGCTCGAG. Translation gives CASSKGQGLE. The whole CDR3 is CASSKGQGLEQYF.

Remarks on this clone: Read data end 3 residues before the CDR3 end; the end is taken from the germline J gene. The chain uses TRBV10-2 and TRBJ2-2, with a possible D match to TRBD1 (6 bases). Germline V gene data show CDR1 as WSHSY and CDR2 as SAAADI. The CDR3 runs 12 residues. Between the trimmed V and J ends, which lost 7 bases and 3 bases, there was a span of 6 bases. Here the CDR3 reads CASNRDTGELFF. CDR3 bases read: TGCGCCAGCAACAGGGACACCGGGGAG.

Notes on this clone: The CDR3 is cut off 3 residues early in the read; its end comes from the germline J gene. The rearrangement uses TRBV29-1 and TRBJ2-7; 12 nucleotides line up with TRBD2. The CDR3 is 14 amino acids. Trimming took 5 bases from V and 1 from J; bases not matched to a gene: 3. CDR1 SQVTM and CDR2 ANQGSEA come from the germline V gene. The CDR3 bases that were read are TGCAGCGTTACTAGCGGGGGGTATTCCTACGAG. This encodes CSVTSGGYSYE. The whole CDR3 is CSVTSGGYSYEQYF.

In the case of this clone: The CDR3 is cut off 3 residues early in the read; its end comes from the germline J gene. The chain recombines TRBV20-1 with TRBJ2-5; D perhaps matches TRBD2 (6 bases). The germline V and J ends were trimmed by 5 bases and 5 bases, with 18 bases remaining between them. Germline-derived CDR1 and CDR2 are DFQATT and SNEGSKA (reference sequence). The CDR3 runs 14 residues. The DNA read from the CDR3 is TGCAGTGCTTCTATGTCCCTAGCGAGGGAGACC. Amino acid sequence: CSASMSLARET. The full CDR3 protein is CSASMSLARETQYF.

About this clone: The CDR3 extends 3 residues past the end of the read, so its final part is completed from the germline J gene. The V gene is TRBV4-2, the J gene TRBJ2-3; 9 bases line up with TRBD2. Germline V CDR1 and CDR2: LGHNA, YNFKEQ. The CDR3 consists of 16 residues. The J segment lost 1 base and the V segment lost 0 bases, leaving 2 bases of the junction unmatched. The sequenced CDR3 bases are TGTGCCAGCAGCCAAGATAGCGGGAGAGGCACAGATACG. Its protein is CASSQDSGRGTDT. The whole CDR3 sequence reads CASSQDSGRGTDTQYF.

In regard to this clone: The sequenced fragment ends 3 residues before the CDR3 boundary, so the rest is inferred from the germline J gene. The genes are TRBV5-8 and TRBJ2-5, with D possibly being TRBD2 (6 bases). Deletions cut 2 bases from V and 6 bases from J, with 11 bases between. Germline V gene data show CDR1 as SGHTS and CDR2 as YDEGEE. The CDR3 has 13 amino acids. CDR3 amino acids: CASSFGGQKTQYF. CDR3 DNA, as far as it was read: TGTGCCAGCAGCTTTGGAGGGCAGAAGACC.

Partial CDR3 DNA: TGTGCCTGGAGTGTAAGCGGGTCGGGGGGGAATCAGCCC. It specifies CAWSVSGSGGNQP. The entire CDR3 sequence reads CAWSVSGSGGNQPQHF. The chain combines TRBV30 with TRBJ1-5, with D possibly TRBD1 on 5 matching bases. The CDR3 end falls 3 residues outside the read, so it is completed with the germline J gene. Trimming shortened V by 0 bases and J by 4 bases, and 16 bases separated the two germline ends. The CDR3 extends over 16 amino acids. CDR1 is GTSNPN, CDR2 SVGIG, per germline (reference sequence). Based on the CDR3 plus reference TRBV30 and TRBJ1-5, the full variable domain is SQTIHQWPATLVQPVGSPLSLECTVEGTSNPNLYWYRQAAGRGLQLLFYSVGIGQISSEVPQNLSASRPQDRQFILSSKKLLLSDSGFYLCAWSVSGSGGNQPQHFGDGTRLSIL.

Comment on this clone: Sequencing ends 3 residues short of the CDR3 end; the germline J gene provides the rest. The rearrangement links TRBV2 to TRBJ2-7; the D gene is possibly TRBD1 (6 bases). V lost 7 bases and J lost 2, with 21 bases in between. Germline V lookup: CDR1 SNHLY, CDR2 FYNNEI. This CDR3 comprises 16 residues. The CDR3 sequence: CASTAPRTEPTYEQYF. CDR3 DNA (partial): TGTGCCAGCACAGCACCGAGGACAGAACCTACCTACGAG.